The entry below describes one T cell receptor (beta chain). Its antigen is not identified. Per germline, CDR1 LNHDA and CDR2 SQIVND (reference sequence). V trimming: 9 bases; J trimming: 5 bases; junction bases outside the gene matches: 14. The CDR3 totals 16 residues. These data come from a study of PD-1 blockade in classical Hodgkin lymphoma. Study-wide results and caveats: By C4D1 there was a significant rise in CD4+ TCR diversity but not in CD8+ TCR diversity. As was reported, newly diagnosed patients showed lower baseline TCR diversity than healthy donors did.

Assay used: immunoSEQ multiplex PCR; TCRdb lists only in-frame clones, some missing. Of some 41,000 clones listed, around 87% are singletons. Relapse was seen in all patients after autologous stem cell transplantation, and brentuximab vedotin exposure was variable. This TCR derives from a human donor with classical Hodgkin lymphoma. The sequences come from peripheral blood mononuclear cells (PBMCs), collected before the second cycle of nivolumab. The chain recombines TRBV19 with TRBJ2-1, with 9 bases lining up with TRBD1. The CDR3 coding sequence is TGTGCCAGCGGGGGCGCTGGGACAGGGTATCACAATGAGCAGTTCTTC. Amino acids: CASGGAGTGYHNEQFF. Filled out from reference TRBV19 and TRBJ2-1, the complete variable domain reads DGGITQSPKYLFRKEGQNVTLSCEQNLNHDAMYWYRQDPGQGLRLIYYSQIVNDFQKGDIAEGYSVSREKKESFPLTVTSAQKNPTAFYLCASGGAGTGYHNEQFFGPGTRLTVL.